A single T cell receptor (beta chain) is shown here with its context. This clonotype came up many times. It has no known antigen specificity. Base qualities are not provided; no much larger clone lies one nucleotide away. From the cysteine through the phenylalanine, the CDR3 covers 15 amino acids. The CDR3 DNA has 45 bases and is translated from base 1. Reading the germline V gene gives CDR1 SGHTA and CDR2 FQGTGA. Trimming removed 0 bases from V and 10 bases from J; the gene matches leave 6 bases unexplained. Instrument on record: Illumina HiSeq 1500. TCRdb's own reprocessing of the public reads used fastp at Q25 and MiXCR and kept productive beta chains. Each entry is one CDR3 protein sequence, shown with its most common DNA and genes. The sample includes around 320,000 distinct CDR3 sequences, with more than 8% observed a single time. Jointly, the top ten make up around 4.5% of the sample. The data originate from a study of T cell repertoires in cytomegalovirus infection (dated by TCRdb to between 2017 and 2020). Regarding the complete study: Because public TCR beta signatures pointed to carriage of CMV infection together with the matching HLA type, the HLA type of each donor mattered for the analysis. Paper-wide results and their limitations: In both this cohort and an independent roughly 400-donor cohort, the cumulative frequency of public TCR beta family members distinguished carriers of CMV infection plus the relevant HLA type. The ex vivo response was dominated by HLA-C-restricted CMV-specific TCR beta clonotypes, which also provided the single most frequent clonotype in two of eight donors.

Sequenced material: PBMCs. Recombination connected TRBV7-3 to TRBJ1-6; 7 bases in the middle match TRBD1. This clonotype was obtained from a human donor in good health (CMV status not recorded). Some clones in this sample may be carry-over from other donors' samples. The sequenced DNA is TGTGCCAGCAGCTTAACGGGCAGGGGGGAATCACCCCTCCACTTT. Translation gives CASSLTGRGESPLHF.